This paragraph covers one TCR beta chain sequence. Its antigen remains unidentified. The sample holds no much larger clone one base away, and base qualities are not on file. V sheds 2 bases and J sheds 11 bases, leaving 3 bases between their ends. Reading from cysteine to phenylalanine, the CDR3 counts 9 amino acids. CDR3 DNA only is kept here, 27 bases in frame from base 1. CDR1 and CDR2 are read off the germline V gene (reference sequence) as SEHNR and FQNEAQ. The cohort was made up of about 670 healthy bone marrow donors. At the time of sampling, every cohort member was nominally healthy, though immune exposures that went unrecorded were likely present. The donor was CMV seropositive and was included in the group of some 290 seropositive cohort members. Each donor provided a peripheral blood sample, and peripheral blood mononuclear cells were used for TCR beta sequencing. Genomic DNA was extracted from the blood cell samples with the Qiagen DNeasy Blood Extraction Kit.

This entry comes from a study of cytomegalovirus exposure and HLA in healthy donors (dated by TCRdb to about 2017). A note on the overall study: An earlier analysis of several hundred of the donors reported more than 250 Gb of sequence data and 120 million or so unique TCR beta sequences from roughly 200 million T cells. About 320 gigabases of sequencing data and 78 million or so unique TCR sequences were included in an early release covering about 600 HLA-typed donors. Among the approximately 400 genotyped donors, under 90% belonged to the genetic ancestry cluster associated with self-reported Caucasian donors. The aim of the study was to test whether cataloging public T cell receptors could identify signatures of past pathogen exposure. Using immunosequencing, the study profiled T cell repertoires from approximately 700 subjects and related those repertoires to cytomegalovirus serostatus. A separate validation cohort of approximately 120 different subjects was used in addition to the roughly 720-subject first cohort. The study combined high-throughput TCR immunosequencing, statistical association of individual TCRs with disease status, and machine learning to predict cytomegalovirus infection status. In a later analysis, previously published TCR beta repertoires from about 670 donors were re-analyzed and high-resolution HLA genotyping was added so that TCR occurrence patterns could be studied. In the later analysis, no new phenotypic data were used to find candidate immune exposures; instead, reliance was placed on TCR beta sequences and their occurrence across donors. In an earlier analysis of a few hundred of the donors, high-throughput TCR beta sequencing was used to judge whether each TCR beta V gene segment behaved as functional or pseudogenic. Donor age, sex, ethnicity and CMV serostatus were compiled alongside the repertoire data. Genome-wide SNP genotypes for about 60% of the 666 donors were used in a later genetic analysis, which treated that subset as a discovery cohort. All discovery cohort repertoires had been generated using a single sequencing platform. Both class I and class II loci were covered by HLA typing, at four-digit resolution. The number of donors typed differed by locus, with about 629-640 for A, B, C, DRB1 and DQB1, 522 for DQA1, approximately 580 for DPA1, and 450 to 480 for DPB1. Because of strong linkage in the cohort, 4 to 6 DR-DQ haplotypes were treated as single units for association and clustering. Among over 350 genotyped donors of the cohort, an average of roughly 240,000 unique TCR beta nucleotide sequences were sequenced per donor, roughly 20% of them non-productive.

The full study reports these points: Linkage disequilibrium might explain the correlated functional status among segregating V segments, but an unknown experimental factor could not be ruled out. Cytomegalovirus status was reported to be diagnosed by the classifier with high specificity and sensitivity in both the original and validation cohorts. In this cohort, only TCR beta chains were sequenced, and detectable features were limited by the absence of alpha or paired-chain data. In an earlier analysis of approximately 600 of the donors, most TCR beta V segments were observed in productive rearrangements about 90% or about 30% of the time, broadly matching IMGT annotations. For the cohort, immune exposure information was limited to CMV serostatus. Because counts were too low, seventeen rarely observed V segments, including chromosome 9 orphons, were left out of the earlier analysis of 587 of the donors. A further reported finding was that TCR beta sequences accurately predicted the HLA-A and HLA-B alleles for most subjects in the first cohort. In vitro tests confirmed that three of the cytomegalovirus-associated TCR beta chains recognize cytomegalovirus antigens. In a later analysis, TCR association rates were found to vary across HLA loci, with the most associated TCRs seen for DRB1 alleles and the fewest for HLA-C alleles. In a later analysis, several top co-occurrence clusters were reported to appear linked to parvovirus B19, influenza, CMV and Epstein-Barr virus. HLA typing was unavailable for some donors at each locus, so association tests used only the typed subset. Because the 87-base-pair reads could not distinguish some IMGT-functional V segments, including TRBV6-2 and TRBV6-3, those segments were excluded. A total of about 180 TCR beta chains were listed by the study as associated with cytomegalovirus. In a later analysis, HLA-associated TCR beta chains were found to be more clonally expanded and to have lower generation probabilities than equally common non-associated chains. The authors suggested that the approach could potentially be extended to other disease states and immunological phenotypes. A later genetic analysis associated a missense DCLRE1C variant with V-gene and J-gene trimming of TCR beta chains, and an independent cohort replicated the association. Most TCR sequences were seen in very few donors, while some public TCRs were found in many individuals. Strong co-occurrence of HLA alleles, especially DR and DQ, made assigning TCR associations to individual alleles difficult. The sequencing pipeline was judged likely to have produced a cluster of highly shared sequence variants as a technical artifact. At a false discovery rate of 0.05, a later analysis linked 16,951 TCR beta sequences to specific HLA alleles. In a later genetic analysis, fewer N-insertions in productive TCRs were reported among donors in an Asian-associated ancestry cluster than the roughly 700-donor mean. Sequencing depth was assumed to be roughly uniform across donors in the presence/absence analyses, though that assumption may not hold. According to a later analysis, most CMV-associated TCR beta chains appeared to be HLA-restricted, and the HLA associations seemed to be driven largely by CMV exposure.

Receptors were amplified or captured by the immunoSEQ multiplex PCR assay. For the multiplex PCR, a mixture combining 60 forward primers for TCR Vbeta segments and 13 reverse primers for TCR Jbeta segments was used. The CDR3 region of rearranged TCR beta genes was amplified from genomic DNA with a multiplex PCR assay. The amplified TCR beta libraries were sequenced on the Illumina HiSeq System as 87-base-pair reads. The original pipeline was this. A later analysis tallied tens of millions of unique TCR beta chains across the roughly 610 repertoires, and around 9.9 million of those chains were shared by two or more donors. To remove PCR and sequencing errors, raw reads were error-corrected and collapsed into unique sequences using a nearest-neighbor algorithm that merged closely related sequences. V, D and J gene segments were assigned by aligning CDR3 sequences to IMGT reference sequences. For a sequence to be retained, a match of at least six nucleotides was required to both a V gene segment and a J gene segment. A rearrangement was called productive if the CDR3 had no stop codons and remained in frame with V and J, and every other rearrangement was called non-productive. CDR3 was defined by IMGT convention, running from the second conserved V-encoded cysteine to the conserved J-encoded phenylalanine. In an earlier analysis of roughly 580 of the donors, sequences lacking an unambiguous match to a single V gene segment were excluded. An earlier analysis of fewer than 750 of the donors classified V segments as functional when productive rearrangements were above 56.7% and as segregating when the standard deviation between donors was above 5%. A statistical classification framework was developed to diagnose cytomegalovirus status using the catalog of TCR beta chain sequences. V and J gene assignment, in a later analysis, came from comparing TCR nucleotide sequences with IMGT/GENE-DB human TR gene sequences. In a later analysis, CDR3 sequences and most-parsimonious VDJ recombination scenarios were assigned using the TCRdist pipeline. In a later analysis, each TCR beta chain was defined by its CDR3 amino acid sequence together with its V-gene family, and reads without a unique V-gene family were excluded. To address suspected cross-contamination and a sequencing artifact, a later analysis removed 450 to 700 highly shared, low-generation-probability nucleotide sequences. For each public chain, a later analysis derived a clonal expansion index from normalized ranks of inferred template counts within each repertoire. A later analysis computed generation probabilities with a VDJ recombination model fitted to out-of-frame rearrangements, and checked the results against IGoR. In a later analysis, hypergeometric tests were used to score TCR-TCR, TCR-HLA and TCR-CMV co-occurrence, with a repertoire-size bias correction applied to TCR pairs. A later analysis estimated false discovery rates by permuting HLA or CMV assignments 20 times. In a later analysis, co-occurring TCRs were grouped with DBSCAN, and TCRdist sequence similarity was added when clustering was performed within HLA-allele-positive subsets. Co-occurrence clustering excluded repertoires with fewer than 30,000 or more than 120,000 public chains, plus five with anomalous nucleotide sharing. Not all clones reach the TCRdb copy of this immuneACCESS table, which keeps in-frame sequences only. Checked studies attribute under half of the gap to unresolved V genes and leave the rest unexplained. The D gene and trimming were derived from the DNA, and the V and J assignments and clone size from that table. In all, the sample holds 170,000 or so clones, and around 80% of those were seen once. About 6.3% of the sample lies in the top ten.

The chain is made from TRBV7-9 and TRBJ1-1; the D gene identity is not certain. The sequence was collected from a male donor in good health and CMV-seropositive. Sequenced input: PBMCs. The CDR3 protein sequence reads: CASSLLAFF. In nucleotides, the sequence is TGTGCCAGCAGCTTACTCGCTTTCTTT.